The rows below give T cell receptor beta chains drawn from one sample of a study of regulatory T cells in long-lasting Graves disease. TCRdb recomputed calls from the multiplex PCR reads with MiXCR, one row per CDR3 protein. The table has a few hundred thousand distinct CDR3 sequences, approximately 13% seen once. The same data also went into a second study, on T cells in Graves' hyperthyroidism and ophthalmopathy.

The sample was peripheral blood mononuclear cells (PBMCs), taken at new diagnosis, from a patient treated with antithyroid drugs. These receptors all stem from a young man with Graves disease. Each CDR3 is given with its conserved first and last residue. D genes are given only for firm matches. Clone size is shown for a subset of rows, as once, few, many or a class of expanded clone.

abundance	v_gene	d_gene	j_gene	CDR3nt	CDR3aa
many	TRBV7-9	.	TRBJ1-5	TGTGCCAGCAGCGTGAACAGCAATCAGCCCCAGCATTTT	CASSVNSNQPQHF
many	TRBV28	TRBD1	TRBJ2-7	TGTGCCAGCGTAGCGGACAGGGTGGGTTGGGAGCAGTACTTC	CASVADRVGWEQYF
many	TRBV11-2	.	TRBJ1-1	TGTGCCAGCAGCTTAGGGATCGCGGCCAGTGAAGGTTTCTTT	CASSLGIAASEGFF
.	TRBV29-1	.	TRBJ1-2	TGCAGCGTTGAAAAAGGCTTAAGGGGGACCCATGGCTACACCTTC	CSVEKGLRGTHGYTF
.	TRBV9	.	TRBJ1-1	TGTGCCAGCAGCGTAGAAGGGGGGCAGAACACTGAAGCTTTCTTT	CASSVEGGQNTEAFF
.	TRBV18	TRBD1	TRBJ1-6	TGTGCCAGCTCACCGAGACAGGGGGAGAATTCACCCCTCCACTTT	CASSPRQGENSPLHF
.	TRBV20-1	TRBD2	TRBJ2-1	TGCAGTGCTAGAATGAGCGGGAGGAAAAATGAGCAGTTCTTC	CSARMSGRKNEQFF
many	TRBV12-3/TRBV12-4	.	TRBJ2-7	TGTGCCAGCAGCCACAGCTGGGACCGGCTTGGGGAGCAGTACTTC	CASSHSWDRLGEQYF
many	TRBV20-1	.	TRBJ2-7	TGCAGTGCTAGAGTTAGGGTAGCCGGCGAGCAGTACTTC	CSARVRVAGEQYF
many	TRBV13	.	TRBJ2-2	TGTGCCAGCAGCTCCCATGAAGTGTACGGCACCGGGGAGCTGTTTTTT	CASSSHEVYGTGELFF
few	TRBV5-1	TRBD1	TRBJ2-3	TGCGCCAGCAGCCCCGGACAGGGGTGGGATACGCAGTATTTT	CASSPGQGWDTQYF
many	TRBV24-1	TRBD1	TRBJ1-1	TGTGCCACCAGTGAACCGGACAGGCCCTCCGGAGCTTTCTTT	CATSEPDRPSGAFF
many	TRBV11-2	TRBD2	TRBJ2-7	TGTGCCAGCAGCTTAACTAGCGGGAGTTTTAACTACGAGCAGTACTTC	CASSLTSGSFNYEQYF
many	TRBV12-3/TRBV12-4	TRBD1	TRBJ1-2	TGTGCCAGCAGTAGGACAGGGGGCGAGGGCTACACCTTC	CASSRTGGEGYTF